The rows below give T cell receptor beta chains drawn from one sample of a study of T cell responses to AZD1222 COVID-19 vaccine. Produced via immunoSEQ multiplex PCR; TCRdb's table is partial and in-frame only. The sample contains 95,000 to 100,000 clones, about nine tenths of which appear only once. The material sequenced was peripheral blood, taken on day 0 of AZD1222 vaccination. The source of these receptors is an adult in good health. Both conserved end residues are part of each CDR3. D genes are given only for firm matches. Expanded clones are given a class, and other clones once, few, many or no size at all.

d_gene	abundance	v_gene	j_gene	CDR3aa	CDR3nt
-	-	TRBV19	TRBJ2-2	CASSGHRPDTGELFF	TGTGCCAGTAGTGGCCACAGACCGGACACCGGGGAGCTGTTTTTT
-	-	TRBV7-9	TRBJ1-2	CASSFAGSRGNYGYTF	TGTGCCAGCAGCTTTGCCGGGTCACGGGGGAACTATGGCTACACCTTC
-	-	TRBV2	TRBJ2-5	CASTAGGETQYF	TGTGCCAGCACTGCTGGAGGGGAGACCCAGTACTTC
TRBD2	-	TRBV2	TRBJ2-2	CASSESSGGGYTGELFF	TGTGCCAGCAGTGAGTCTAGCGGGGGAGGGTACACCGGGGAGCTGTTTTTT
-	-	TRBV6-4	TRBJ1-2	CASQTSANYGYTF	TGTGCCAGCCAGACCTCAGCGAACTATGGCTACACCTTC
-	-	TRBV19	TRBJ1-4	CASSPPGQQVNEKLFF	TGTGCCAGTAGTCCGCCAGGACAGCAGGTTAATGAAAAACTGTTTTTT
-	-	TRBV19	TRBJ2-3	CASSMEEATDTQYF	TGTGCCAGTAGTATGGAAGAGGCCACAGATACGCAGTATTTT
-	once	TRBV19	TRBJ1-5	CASSIRGSNQPQHF	TGTGCCAGTAGTATCAGAGGGAGCAATCAGCCCCAGCATTTT
TRBD1	few	TRBV7-9	TRBJ1-3	CASSPGTGGAEPGNTIYF	TGTGCCAGCAGCCCCGGGACAGGGGGCGCTGAACCTGGAAACACCATATATTTT
-	-	TRBV7-8	TRBJ1-2	CASSSTGHKNNYGYTF	TGTGCCAGCAGCTCTACAGGGCACAAAAATAACTATGGCTACACCTTC
-	-	TRBV28	TRBJ1-5	CASTLGIRQPQHF	TGTGCCAGCACCTTAGGGATAAGGCAGCCCCAGCATTTT
-	once	TRBV6-6	TRBJ2-2	CASSYGFPGELFF	TGTGCCAGCAGTTACGGTTTCCCCGGGGAGCTGTTTTTT
-	-	TRBV5-1	TRBJ2-7	CASRPGASSYEQYF	TGCGCCAGCAGACCGGGGGCGTCGTCCTACGAGCAGTACTTC
-	-	TRBV7-9	TRBJ2-6	CASSLAGGTGANVLTF	TGTGCCAGCAGCTTAGCCGGGGGAACTGGGGCCAACGTCCTGACTTTC
-	-	TRBV20-1	TRBJ1-1	CSASTGFEAFF	TGCAGTGCTAGTACGGGGTTTGAAGCTTTCTTT
-	-	TRBV5-1	TRBJ1-6	CASSLGLDSPLHF	TGCGCCAGCAGCTTGGGTCTGGATTCACCCCTCCACTTT
-	-	TRBV15	TRBJ1-2	CATSLGGDYGYTF	TGTGCCACCAGCCTGGGAGGAGACTATGGCTACACCTTC
-	-	TRBV7-2	TRBJ1-1	CASSLAGENTEAFF	TGTGCCAGCAGCTTAGCAGGCGAGAACACTGAAGCTTTCTTT
-	-	TRBV7-2	TRBJ1-1	CASSFGNVEAFF	TGTGCCAGCAGCTTTGGAAACGTAGAAGCTTTCTTT
TRBD1	-	TRBV2	TRBJ1-4	CARGTGEATNEKLFF	TGTGCCAGGGGGACAGGAGAAGCAACTAATGAAAAACTGTTTTTT
-	once	TRBV2	TRBJ1-4	CASRESTPEKLFF	TGTGCCAGCAGGGAATCGACCCCCGAAAAACTGTTTTTT
TRBD1	-	TRBV9	TRBJ1-1	CASSRTVGDREGTEAFF	TGTGCCAGCAGCCGCACGGTAGGGGACAGGGAGGGCACTGAAGCTTTCTTT
-	-	TRBV5-6	TRBJ1-1	CASRIEGTEAFF	TGTGCCAGCAGGATAGAGGGGACTGAAGCTTTCTTT
TRBD1	few	TRBV7-2	TRBJ1-2	CASSLGQQIYGYTF	TGTGCCAGCAGCTTGGGACAGCAAATCTATGGCTACACCTTC
TRBD1	-	TRBV19	TRBJ1-1	CASSLAGGGSGTEAFF	TGTGCCAGTAGCCTCGCAGGGGGCGGGAGCGGCACTGAAGCTTTCTTT
-	once	TRBV27	TRBJ1-2	CASSFRHSNYGYTF	TGTGCCAGCAGTTTCCGACACTCTAACTATGGCTACACCTTC
-	few	TRBV20-1	TRBJ2-5	CSAPYQETQYF	TGCAGTGCCCCGTACCAAGAGACCCAGTACTTC
-	-	TRBV15	TRBJ1-5	CATSRDLVGGNGNQPQHF	TGTGCCACCAGCAGAGATCTGGTCGGGGGCAACGGGAATCAGCCCCAGCATTTT
-	-	TRBV4-1	TRBJ1-4	CASSQDRQEVYEKLFF	TGCGCCAGCAGCCAGGACCGACAGGAGGTTTATGAAAAACTGTTTTTT
TRBD1	-	TRBV19	TRBJ2-2	CASSDRDRYTGELFF	TGTGCCAGTAGTGACAGGGACAGATACACCGGGGAGCTGTTTTTT
-	-	TRBV19	TRBJ2-5	CASSISGLAQETQYF	TGTGCCAGTAGTATAAGCGGTCTAGCGCAAGAGACCCAGTACTTC
TRBD1	-	TRBV5-8	TRBJ2-3	CASSRGRTDTQYF	TGTGCCAGCAGCAGGGGGCGCACAGATACGCAGTATTTT
-	-	TRBV11-2	TRBJ1-2	CASSLSGADGYTF	TGTGCCAGCAGCCTTTCGGGCGCAGATGGCTACACCTTC
-	once	TRBV3-1/TRBV3-2	TRBJ2-2	CASSPNWGPGELFF	TGTGCCAGCAGCCCTAACTGGGGCCCCGGGGAGCTGTTTTTT
-	-	TRBV4-1	TRBJ1-6	CASSQLFTTENSPLHF	TGCGCCAGCAGCCAATTATTTACTACGGAAAATTCACCCCTCCACTTT
-	-	TRBV19	TRBJ1-5	CASSGPNQPQHF	TGTGCCAGTAGCGGGCCCAATCAGCCCCAGCATTTT